The rows below give T cell receptor beta chains drawn from one sample of a study of T-cell memory formation after mild COVID-19. TCRdb reprocessed the 5' RACE reads with MiXCR, giving one entry per CDR3 protein. The table records about 210,000 distinct CDR3 sequences, over 9.5% of them present only once. Input material: PBMCs or a T cell subset sorted from them (not recorded which). The receptors here all came from a man younger than 30 who had mild COVID-19 (a few samples of this study predate the infection). Cell type and time point are not known. Both conserved end residues are part of each CDR3. D genes are given only for firm matches. The size of a clone is reported for some rows only, either as once, few or many, or as a class for expanded clones.

D,V,size,J,CDR3,DNA
TRBD1,TRBV7-2,few,TRBJ2-5,CASSLEGQGFVTQYF,TGTGCCAGCAGCTTAGAGGGACAGGGTTTTGTGACCCAGTACTTC
TRBD1,TRBV27,many,TRBJ1-2,CASSHYRQGEGYTF,TGTGCCAGCAGTCACTATCGACAGGGGGAGGGCTACACCTTC
-,TRBV13,-,TRBJ2-7,CASSLVARPYEQYF,TGTGCCAGCAGCTTAGTAGCGAGGCCCTACGAGCAGTACTTC
-,TRBV5-6,few,TRBJ1-2,CASREGGDYGYTF,TGTGCCAGCAGGGAGGGCGGGGACTATGGCTACACCTTC
-,TRBV5-1,few,TRBJ2-5,CASSLVGKGAQYF,TGCGCCAGCAGCTTGGTTGGGAAAGGGGCCCAGTACTTC
-,TRBV7-2,-,TRBJ1-1,CASSFGTVNTEAFF,TGTGCCAGCAGCTTTGGGACCGTAAACACTGAAGCTTTCTTT
-,TRBV7-9,-,TRBJ2-4,CASSSGSIQYF,TGTGCCAGCAGCAGCGGCAGCATTCAGTACTTC
-,TRBV5-1,-,TRBJ1-1,CASSSHGAGDTEAFF,TGCGCCAGCAGCTCCCATGGTGCAGGAGATACTGAAGCTTTCTTT
-,TRBV4-1,-,TRBJ2-2,CASSLGPFPGELFF,TGCGCCAGCAGCCTGGGACCTTTCCCCGGGGAGCTGTTTTTT
-,TRBV7-8,few,TRBJ1-3,CASSLSGGSGNTIYF,TGTGCCAGCAGCTTATCGGGGGGCTCTGGAAACACCATATATTTT
-,TRBV12-3/TRBV12-4,-,TRBJ2-7,CASSLARWEQYF,TGTGCCAGCAGTTTAGCGCGGTGGGAGCAGTACTTC
TRBD1,TRBV25-1,-,TRBJ2-5,CASRESGTGEETQYF,TGTGCCAGCAGAGAGTCCGGGACAGGGGAAGAGACCCAGTACTTC
-,TRBV5-5,many,TRBJ1-5,CASSLAAGIYSNQPQHF,TGTGCCAGCAGCTTGGCGGCAGGGATCTATAGCAATCAGCCCCAGCATTTT
-,TRBV5-1,-,TRBJ1-5,CASSFGTGGDQPQHF,TGCGCCAGCAGCTTCGGGACCGGGGGGGATCAGCCCCAGCATTTT
-,TRBV3-1,few,TRBJ1-1,CASSPLGGYTEAFF,TGTGCCAGCAGCCCCTTAGGGGGGTACACTGAAGCTTTCTTT
TRBD1,TRBV7-2,few,TRBJ2-7,CASSLRGQGNEQYF,TGTGCCAGCAGCTTAAGGGGACAGGGCAACGAGCAGTACTTC
-,TRBV9,-,TRBJ1-3,CASSAYSGNTIYF,TGTGCCAGCAGCGCATACTCTGGAAACACCATATATTTT
-,TRBV5-1,many,TRBJ1-1,CASSEQGNTEAFF,TGCGCCAGCAGCGAACAGGGCAACACTGAAGCTTTCTTT
-,TRBV12-3/TRBV12-4,few,TRBJ1-6,CASRGTRSLVGGPTYNSPLHF,TGTGCCAGCCGCGGGACTAGAAGCCTCGTCGGGGGACCGACCTATAATTCACCCCTCCACTTT
-,TRBV20-1,few,TRBJ1-1,CSASWGRVGGTEAFF,TGCAGTGCCTCCTGGGGGCGGGTGGGAGGCACTGAAGCTTTCTTT
-,TRBV12-3/TRBV12-4,-,TRBJ2-5,CASSPAQGPQETQYF,TGTGCCAGCAGCCCTGCTCAAGGGCCCCAAGAGACCCAGTACTTC
-,TRBV9,few,TRBJ2-2,CASSVGSGTGELFF,TGTGCCAGCAGCGTGGGGTCGGGCACCGGGGAGCTGTTTTTT
-,TRBV15,-,TRBJ2-1,CATVPGGAGDEQFF,TGTGCCACCGTCCCAGGGGGCGCGGGGGATGAGCAGTTCTTC
TRBD1,TRBV19,once,TRBJ1-5,CASSRSTGSNQPQHF,TGTGCCAGTAGTCGCTCGACAGGGAGCAATCAGCCCCAGCATTTT
-,TRBV6-5,many,TRBJ2-1,CASSLRGGQGYNEQFF,TGTGCCAGCAGTTTACGGGGGGGACAGGGTTACAATGAGCAGTTCTTC
-,TRBV15,few,TRBJ1-3,CATSRDKSANTIYF,TGTGCCACCAGCAGAGATAAGAGTGCAAACACCATATATTTT
TRBD1,TRBV7-2,few,TRBJ2-3,CASSLKGQGFSDTQYF,TGTGCCAGCAGCTTAAAGGGACAGGGGTTTTCAGATACGCAGTATTTT
-,TRBV11-2,few,TRBJ2-1,CASSPSGQRYNEQFF,TGTGCCAGCAGCCCAAGCGGCCAGCGGTACAATGAGCAGTTCTTC
TRBD2,TRBV4-1,few,TRBJ2-5,CASSPWGSGPLGETQYF,TGCGCCAGCAGCCCCTGGGGTAGCGGGCCTTTGGGGGAGACCCAGTACTTC
-,TRBV9,-,TRBJ2-3,CASSATGGGLAGLKDTQYF,TGTGCCAGCAGCGCGACAGGGGGCGGCCTAGCGGGGTTAAAGGATACGCAGTATTTT
TRBD1,TRBV5-1,-,TRBJ2-5,CASRKLSGTGGRETQYF,TGCGCCAGCAGAAAGCTCTCCGGGACAGGGGGTCGAGAGACCCAGTACTTC
-,TRBV7-2,many,TRBJ2-5,CASSFRQGLTQETQYF,TGTGCCAGCAGCTTCAGGCAGGGGCTCACCCAAGAGACCCAGTACTTC
TRBD2,TRBV4-2,few,TRBJ2-7,CASSQDRGGSSYEQYF,TGTGCCAGCAGCCAAGATCGGGGGGGAAGCTCCTACGAGCAGTACTTC
TRBD2,TRBV20-1,-,TRBJ2-5,CSATKVAGPQETQYF,TGCAGTGCTACCAAAGTAGCGGGGCCCCAAGAGACCCAGTACTTC
-,TRBV5-1,many,TRBJ1-1,CASSLAPGALGAFF,TGCGCCAGCAGCTTGGCCCCCGGGGCCCTTGGCGCTTTCTTT
-,TRBV6-2/TRBV6-3,-,TRBJ1-2,CASTKTARRDFGYTF,TGTGCCAGCACCAAGACGGCCAGGAGAGACTTTGGCTACACCTTC
-,TRBV12-3/TRBV12-4,-,TRBJ1-2,CASSFSRGTANYGYTF,TGTGCCAGCAGTTTCTCCCGGGGGACTGCTAACTATGGCTACACCTTC
TRBD2,TRBV20-1,few,TRBJ2-3,CSVTSGGTSTDTQYF,TGCAGTGTAACTAGCGGGGGGACAAGCACAGATACGCAGTATTTT
-,TRBV9,-,TRBJ2-3,CASSVDPGFQGTQYF,TGTGCCAGCAGCGTAGATCCGGGATTCCAGGGTACGCAGTATTTT
-,TRBV4-1,few,TRBJ1-4,CASSPLGTGNEKLFF,TGCGCCAGCAGTCCCCTCGGGACGGGGAATGAAAAACTGTTTTTT
-,TRBV19,-,TRBJ1-1,CATTGNPVEAFF,TGTGCCACCACTGGGAACCCGGTCGAAGCTTTCTTT
-,TRBV15,few,TRBJ2-4,CATSRVPAGGNIQYF,TGTGCCACCAGCAGAGTCCCAGCTGGCGGAAACATTCAGTACTTC